This paragraph covers one T cell receptor (beta chain) sequence. The antigen it recognizes is unknown. No much larger clone is present one base from it, and per-base qualities are unavailable. The same CDR3 arises from other DNA sequences in this sample as well. This sample was included in a study of control samples from healthy donors and cancer patients (dated by TCRdb to the early 2020s). The receptor library was made with the immunoSEQ multiplex PCR assay. TCRdb holds this immuneACCESS table with in-frame rearrangements only. Some clones are missing; in checked studies, unresolved V genes explain under half, and the rest has no known cause. The sample includes about 100,000 clones, with roughly nine tenths observed a single time. The leading ten clones occupy approximately 20% of the sample. From its cysteine to its phenylalanine, the CDR3 spans 14 amino acids. Here the CDR3 DNA is all that survives: 42 bases in frame from base 1. CDR1 and CDR2 are drawn from the germline V gene: KGHSY, FQNENV. Trimming costs V 0 bases and J 5 bases, and their ends lie 7 bases apart.

This receptor was identified in a woman in her fifties or sixties in good health. This chain is built from TRBV16 and TRBJ2-2, and TRBD1 may be the D gene, going by 6 matching bases. The sequenced sample was blood. The nucleotide sequence is TGTGCCAGCAGCCAATCGAGGGGGACCGGGGAGCTGTTTTTT. It codes for CASSQSRGTGELFF.